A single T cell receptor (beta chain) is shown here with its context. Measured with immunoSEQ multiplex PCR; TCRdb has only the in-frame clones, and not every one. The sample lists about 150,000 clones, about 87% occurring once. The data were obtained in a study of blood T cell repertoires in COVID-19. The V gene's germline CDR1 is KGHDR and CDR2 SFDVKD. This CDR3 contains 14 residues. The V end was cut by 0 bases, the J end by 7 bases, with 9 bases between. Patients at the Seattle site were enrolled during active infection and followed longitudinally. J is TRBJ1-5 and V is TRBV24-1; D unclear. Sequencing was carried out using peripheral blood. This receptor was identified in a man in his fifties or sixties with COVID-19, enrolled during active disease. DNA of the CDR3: TGTGCCACCAGTGATTTGAAAGCCGTGCAGCCCCAGCATTTT. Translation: CATSDLKAVQPQHF.